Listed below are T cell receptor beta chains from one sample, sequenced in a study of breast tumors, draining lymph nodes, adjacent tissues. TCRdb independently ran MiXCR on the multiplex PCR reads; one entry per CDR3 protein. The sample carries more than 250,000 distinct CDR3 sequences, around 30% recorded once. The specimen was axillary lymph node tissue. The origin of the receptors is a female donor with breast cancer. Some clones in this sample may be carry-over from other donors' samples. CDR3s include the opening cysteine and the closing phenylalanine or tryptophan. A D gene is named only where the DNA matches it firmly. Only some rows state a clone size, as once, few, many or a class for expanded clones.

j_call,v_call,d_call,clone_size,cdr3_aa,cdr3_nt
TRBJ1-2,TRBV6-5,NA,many,CASSSGYGLAQQDGYTF,TGTGCCAGCAGTTCGGGTTATGGTTTGGCGCAACAGGATGGCTACACCTTC
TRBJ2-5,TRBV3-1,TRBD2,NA,CASSGEGAGASETQYF,TGTGCCAGCAGCGGAGAGGGAGCGGGAGCCTCAGAGACCCAGTACTTC
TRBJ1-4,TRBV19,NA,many,CASTATNEKLFF,TGTGCCAGTACGGCAACTAATGAAAAACTGTTTTTT
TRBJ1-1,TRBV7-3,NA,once,CASSLIVTTNTEAFF,TGTGCCAGCAGCTTAATTGTGACCACGAACACTGAAGCTTTCTTT
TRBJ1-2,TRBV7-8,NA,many,CASSPTGNYGYTF,TGTGCCAGCAGCCCAACAGGGAACTATGGCTACACCTTC
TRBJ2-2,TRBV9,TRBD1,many,CASSVAEQGTGELFF,TGTGCCAGCAGCGTAGCTGAACAGGGGACCGGGGAGCTGTTTTTT
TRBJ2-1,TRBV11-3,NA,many,CASSFYEENNEQFF,TGTGCCAGCAGCTTCTACGAGGAGAACAATGAGCAGTTCTTC
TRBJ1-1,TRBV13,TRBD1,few,CASSSQRDSRRTEAFF,TGTGCCAGCAGCTCCCAAAGGGACAGCCGGAGGACTGAAGCTTTCTTT
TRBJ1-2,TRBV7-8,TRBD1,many,CASSSWDRPPNYGYTF,TGTGCCAGCAGCTCCTGGGACAGACCTCCTAACTATGGCTACACCTTC
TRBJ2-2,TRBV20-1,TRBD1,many,CSARTTGQGADTGELFF,TGCAGTGCTAGAACCACGGGGCAGGGGGCGGACACCGGGGAGCTGTTTTTT
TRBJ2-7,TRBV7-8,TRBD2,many,CASSLVVGRPYEQYF,TGTGCCAGCAGCTTAGTGGTCGGGAGGCCCTACGAGCAGTACTTC
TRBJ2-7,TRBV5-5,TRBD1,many,CASSSRDSLSYEQYF,TGTGCCAGCAGCTCCCGGGACAGCCTCAGCTACGAGCAGTACTTC